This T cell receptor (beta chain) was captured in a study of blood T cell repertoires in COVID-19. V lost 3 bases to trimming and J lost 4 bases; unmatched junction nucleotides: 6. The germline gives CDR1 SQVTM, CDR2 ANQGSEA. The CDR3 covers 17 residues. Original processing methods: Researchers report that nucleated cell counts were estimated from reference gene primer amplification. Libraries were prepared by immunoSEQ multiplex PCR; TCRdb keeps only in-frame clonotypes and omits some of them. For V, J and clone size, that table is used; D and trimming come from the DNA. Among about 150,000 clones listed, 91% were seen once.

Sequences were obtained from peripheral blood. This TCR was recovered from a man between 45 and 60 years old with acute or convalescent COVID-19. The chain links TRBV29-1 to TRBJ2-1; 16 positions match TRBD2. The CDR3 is CSVDSGLAGGSYNEQFF. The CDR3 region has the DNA TGCAGCGTTGATTCGGGACTAGCGGGAGGGAGTTACAATGAGCAGTTCTTC.